Shown below are 6 T cell receptor beta chains from a single sample sequenced in a study of blood T cell repertoires in COVID-19. Repertoires were generated with immunoSEQ multiplex PCR, while TCRdb's copy carries only in-frame clones and drops some. Of fewer than 600,000 clones detected, roughly 90% appear once; the ten largest clones hold less than 2%. Source material: PBMCs or T cells enriched from blood (not recorded which). The receptors shown here come from a woman aged 40 to 49 who had recovered from COVID-19.

The rearrangement links TRBV11-3 to TRBJ2-5; D ambiguous. V gave up 9 bases and J gave up 4 bases, with 21 bases separating them. Germline CDR1 is SGHNT and CDR2 is YENEEA. The CDR3 contains 15 residues. This chain's CDR3 is CASSNPASSPETQYF. CDR3 bases: TGTGCCAGTTCAAACCCGGCTAGTAGTCCAGAGACCCAGTACTTC.

The V call is TRBV6-2 or TRBV6-3, the J call TRBJ2-1; a weak D match, TRBD2 (6 bases). In germline, CDR1 is MNHEY, CDR2 SVGEGT. The CDR3 has 16 amino acids. Trimming stripped 2 bases from V and 1 base from J, with 12 bases between. CDR3 nucleotide sequence: TGTGCCAGCAGTTACACTGGCGGGATGTCCTACAATGAGCAGTTCTTC. It is translated as CASSYTGGMSYNEQFF.

J is TRBJ2-1 and V is TRBV27; 10 bases fit TRBD2. Germline CDR1 MNHEY, CDR2 SMNVEV (reference sequence). The CDR3 sequence is 20 residues long. Unmatched junction bases numbered 20, after V lost 1 base and J lost 8 bases. CDR3 amino acids: CASSLYSGLASGSISDEQFF. The CDR3 bases are TGTGCCAGCAGTTTATATTCCGGGTTGGCTAGCGGGAGTATAAGTGATGAGCAGTTCTTC.

This clone appeared once. The chain combines TRBV5-1 with TRBJ2-1; 8 bases align to TRBD2. CDR3 length: 17 amino acids. With 3 bases clipped from V and 4 bases from J, the junction kept 12 bases outside the gene matches. Looked up from germline, CDR1 is SGHRS and CDR2 is YFSETQ. This CDR3 is CASSYPLAGIVYNEQFF. As DNA, the CDR3 is TGCGCCAGCAGCTACCCCTTAGCGGGAATAGTTTACAATGAGCAGTTCTTC.

The rearrangement links TRBV21-1 to TRBJ2-6; TRBD1 is taken as the D call from the table, unchecked against the DNA. TRBV21-1 is listed as a pseudogene. CDR3 length equals 16 residues. CDR3 DNA: TGTGCCAGCAGCAAAGTTTACGGACAGGGGGCCAACGTCCTGACTTTC. This translates into CASSKVYGQGANVLTF.

The rearrangement uses TRBV7-6 and TRBJ2-2; TRBD1 is a possible D gene (6 bases). This CDR3 has 16 amino acids. Germline assignment: CDR1 SGHVS and CDR2 FNYEAQ. Deletions cut 4 bases from V and 0 bases from J, with 12 bases between. CDR3 loop: CASSSRQDPNTGELFF. The CDR3 coding sequence is TGTGCCAGCAGCTCAAGACAGGACCCGAACACCGGGGAGCTGTTTTTT.